The entry below gives a single T cell receptor beta chain sequence along with its context. The data originate from a study of blood T cell repertoires in COVID-19. Study in general: Sites across the United States, Italy and Spain contributed samples from acute and convalescent COVID-19. The cDNA or gDNA used as material had been derived from T cells, B-cell-depleted T cells, or PBMCs.

Germline CDR1 reads SGHRS; CDR2 reads YFSETQ. V lost 4 bases and J lost 1, with 8 bases in between. The CDR3 runs to 13 residues. In the authors' workflow: By means of reference gene primer amplification, nucleated cell counts were estimated. Assay: immunoSEQ multiplex PCR; the TCRdb copy retains only in-frame clones and omits some. That table is the source of V, J and clone size, and D and trimming were worked out from the DNA. Here the sample spans about 140,000 clones, 90% being singletons. The rearrangement links TRBV5-1 to TRBJ1-1; unclear D gene. Sequenced sample: peripheral blood. This TCR came from a woman older than 75 with acute or convalescent COVID-19. CDR3: CASSPEGNTEAFF. The CDR3 DNA follows: TGCGCCAGCAGCCCCGAGGGGAACACTGAAGCTTTCTTT. Complete variable domain (other parts from reference TRBV5-1 and TRBJ1-1): KAGVTQTPRYLIKTRGQQVTLSCSPISGHRSVSWYQQTPGQGLQFLFEYFSETQRNKGNFPGRFSGRQFSNSRSEMNVSTLELGDSALYLCASSPEGNTEAFFGQGTRLTVV.